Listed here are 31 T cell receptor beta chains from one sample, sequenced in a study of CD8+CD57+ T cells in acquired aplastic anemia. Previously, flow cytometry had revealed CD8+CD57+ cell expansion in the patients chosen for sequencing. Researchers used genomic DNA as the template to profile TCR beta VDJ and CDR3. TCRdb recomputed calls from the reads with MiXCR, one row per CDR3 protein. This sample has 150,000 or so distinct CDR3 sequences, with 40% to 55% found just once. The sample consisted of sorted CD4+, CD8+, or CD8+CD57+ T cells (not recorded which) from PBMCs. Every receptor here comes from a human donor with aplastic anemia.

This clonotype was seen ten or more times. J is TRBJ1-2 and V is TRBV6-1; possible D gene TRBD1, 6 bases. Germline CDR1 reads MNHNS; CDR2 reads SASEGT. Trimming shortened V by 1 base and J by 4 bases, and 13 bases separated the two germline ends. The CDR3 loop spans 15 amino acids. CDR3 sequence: CASSEGQGISYGYTF. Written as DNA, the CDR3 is TGTGCCAGCAGTGAAGGGCAGGGGATAAGCTATGGCTACACCTTC.

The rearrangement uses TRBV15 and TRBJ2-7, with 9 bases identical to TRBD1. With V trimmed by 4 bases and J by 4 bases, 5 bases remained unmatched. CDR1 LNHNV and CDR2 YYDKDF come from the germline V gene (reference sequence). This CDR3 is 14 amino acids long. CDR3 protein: CATSTDRGVYEQYF. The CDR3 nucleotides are TGTGCCACCAGCACCGACAGGGGGGTATACGAGCAGTACTTC.

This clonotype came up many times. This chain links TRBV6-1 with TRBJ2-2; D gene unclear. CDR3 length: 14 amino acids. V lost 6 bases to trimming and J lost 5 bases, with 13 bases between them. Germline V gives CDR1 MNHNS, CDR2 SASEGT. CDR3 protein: CASSPTTRTGELFF. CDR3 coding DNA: TGTGCCAGCAGCCCAACCACACGAACCGGGGAGCTGTTTTTT.

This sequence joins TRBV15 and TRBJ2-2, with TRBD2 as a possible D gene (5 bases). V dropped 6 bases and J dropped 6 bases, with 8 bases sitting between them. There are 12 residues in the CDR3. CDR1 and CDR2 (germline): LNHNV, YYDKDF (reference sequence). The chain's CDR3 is CATREVAGELFF. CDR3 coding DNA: TGTGCCACCAGGGAGGTGGCCGGGGAGCTGTTTTTT.

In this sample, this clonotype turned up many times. The CDR3 DNA follows: TGTGCCAGCACCCGAAGGGGGGGACGTGAGCAGTTCTTC. Translated, it gives CASTRRGGREQFF. V and J are TRBV12-3 or TRBV12-4 and TRBJ2-1, with a weak D call TRBD2 (7 bases). V lost 7 bases to trimming and J lost 9 bases, with 16 bases between them. CDR3 length equals 13 residues.

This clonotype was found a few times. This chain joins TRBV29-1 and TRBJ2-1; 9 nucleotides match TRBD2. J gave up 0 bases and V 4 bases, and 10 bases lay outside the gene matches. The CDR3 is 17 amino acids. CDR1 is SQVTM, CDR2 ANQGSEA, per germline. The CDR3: CSVVRAGGVSSYNEQFF. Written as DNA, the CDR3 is TGCAGCGTTGTTCGGGCGGGAGGGGTGAGCTCCTACAATGAGCAGTTCTTC.

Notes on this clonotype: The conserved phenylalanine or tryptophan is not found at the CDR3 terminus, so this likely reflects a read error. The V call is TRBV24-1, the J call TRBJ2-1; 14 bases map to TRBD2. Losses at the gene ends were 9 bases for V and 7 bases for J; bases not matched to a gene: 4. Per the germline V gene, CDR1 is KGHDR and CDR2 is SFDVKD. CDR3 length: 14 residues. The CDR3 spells CATRGTSGSNEQFL. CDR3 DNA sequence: TGTGCCACCCGTGGGACTAGCGGGAGTAATGAGCAGTTCCTC.

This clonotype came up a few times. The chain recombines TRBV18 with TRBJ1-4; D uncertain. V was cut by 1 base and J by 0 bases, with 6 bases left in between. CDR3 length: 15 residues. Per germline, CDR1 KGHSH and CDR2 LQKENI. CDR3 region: CASSPQPATNEKLFF. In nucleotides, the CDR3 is TGTGCCAGCTCACCACAGCCGGCAACTAATGAAAAACTGTTTTTT.

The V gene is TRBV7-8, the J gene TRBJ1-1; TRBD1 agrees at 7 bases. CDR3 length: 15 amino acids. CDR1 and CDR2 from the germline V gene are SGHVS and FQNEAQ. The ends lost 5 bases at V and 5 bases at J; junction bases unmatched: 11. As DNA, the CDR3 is TGTGCCAGCAGCCCACCCAGGGCAGGGGGGACTGAAGCTTTCTTT. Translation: CASSPPRAGGTEAFF.

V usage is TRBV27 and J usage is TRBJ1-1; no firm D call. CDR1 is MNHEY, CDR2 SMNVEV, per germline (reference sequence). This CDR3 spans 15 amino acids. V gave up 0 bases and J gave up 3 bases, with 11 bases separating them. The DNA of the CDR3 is TGTGCCAGCAGTTTATCAGGTGAGCCCTACACTGAAGCTTTCTTT. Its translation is CASSLSGEPYTEAFF.

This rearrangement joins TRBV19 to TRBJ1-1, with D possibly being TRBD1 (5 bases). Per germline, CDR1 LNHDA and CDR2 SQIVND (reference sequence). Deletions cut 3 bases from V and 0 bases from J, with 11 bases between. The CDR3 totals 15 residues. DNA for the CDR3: TGTGCCAGTAGTATCCAGGGTGACTTGAACACTGAAGCTTTCTTT. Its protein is CASSIQGDLNTEAFF.

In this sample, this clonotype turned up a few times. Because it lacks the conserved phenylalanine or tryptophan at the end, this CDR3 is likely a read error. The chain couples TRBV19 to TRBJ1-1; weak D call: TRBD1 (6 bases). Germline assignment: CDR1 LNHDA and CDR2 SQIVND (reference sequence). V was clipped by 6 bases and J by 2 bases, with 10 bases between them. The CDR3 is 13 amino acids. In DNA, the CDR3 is TGTGCCAGTAGGGGGGGCACCAACACTGAAGCTTTCTCT. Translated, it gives CASRGGTNTEAFS.

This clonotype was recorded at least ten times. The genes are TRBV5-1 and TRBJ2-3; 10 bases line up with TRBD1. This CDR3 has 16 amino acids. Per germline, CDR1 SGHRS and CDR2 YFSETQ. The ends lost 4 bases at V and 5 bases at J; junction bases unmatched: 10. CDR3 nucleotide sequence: TGCGCCAGCAGCCTTCGACAGGGGGCTACCCAAGATACGCAGTATTTT. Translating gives CASSLRQGATQDTQYF.

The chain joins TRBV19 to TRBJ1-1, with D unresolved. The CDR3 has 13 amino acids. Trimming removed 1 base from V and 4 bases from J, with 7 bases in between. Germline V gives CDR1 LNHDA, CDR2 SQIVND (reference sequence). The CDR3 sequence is CASSIGRTTEAFF. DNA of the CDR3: TGTGCCAGTAGTATAGGGCGAACCACTGAAGCTTTCTTT.

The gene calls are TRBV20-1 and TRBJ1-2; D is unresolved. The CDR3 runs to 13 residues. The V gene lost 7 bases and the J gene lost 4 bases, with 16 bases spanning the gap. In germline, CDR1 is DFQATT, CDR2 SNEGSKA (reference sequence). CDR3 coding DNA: TGCAGTGGTTCCAGAGATTTCGCCTATGGCTACACCTTC. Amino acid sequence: CSGSRDFAYGYTF.

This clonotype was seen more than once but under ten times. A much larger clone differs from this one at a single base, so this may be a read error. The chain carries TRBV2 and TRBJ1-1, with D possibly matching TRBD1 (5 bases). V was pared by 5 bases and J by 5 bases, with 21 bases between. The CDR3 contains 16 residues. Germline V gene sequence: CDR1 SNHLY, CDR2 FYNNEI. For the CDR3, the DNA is TGTGCCAGCAGTATGGGGACTCTTGGGCTTAGGACTGAAGCTTTCTTT. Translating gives CASSMGTLGLRTEAFF.

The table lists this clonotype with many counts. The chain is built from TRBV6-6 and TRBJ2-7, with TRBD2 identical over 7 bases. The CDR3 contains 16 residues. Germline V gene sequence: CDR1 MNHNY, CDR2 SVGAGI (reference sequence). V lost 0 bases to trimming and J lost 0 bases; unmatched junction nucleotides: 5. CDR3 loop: CASSYSGGFSSYEQYF. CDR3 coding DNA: TGTGCCAGCAGTTACTCGGGGGGGTTTAGCTCCTACGAGCAGTACTTC.

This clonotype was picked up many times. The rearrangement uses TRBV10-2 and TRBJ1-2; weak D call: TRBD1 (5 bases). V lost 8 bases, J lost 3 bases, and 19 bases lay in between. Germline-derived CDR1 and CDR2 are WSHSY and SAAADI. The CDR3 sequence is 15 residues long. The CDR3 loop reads CASFIPAGKDYGYTF. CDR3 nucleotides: TGCGCCAGCTTTATACCGGCAGGGAAAGACTATGGCTACACCTTC.

The CDR3 DNA is TGTGCCAGTAGTATTTCTGGGACAGGGAGGGAAAAACTGTTTTTT. Its protein is CASSISGTGREKLFF. The rearrangement uses TRBV19 and TRBJ1-4; the match to TRBD1 covers 9 bases. The J segment lost 8 bases and the V segment lost 3 bases, leaving 7 bases of the junction unmatched. CDR1 is LNHDA and CDR2 is SQIVND in the germline V gene (reference sequence). The CDR3 is 15 residues long.

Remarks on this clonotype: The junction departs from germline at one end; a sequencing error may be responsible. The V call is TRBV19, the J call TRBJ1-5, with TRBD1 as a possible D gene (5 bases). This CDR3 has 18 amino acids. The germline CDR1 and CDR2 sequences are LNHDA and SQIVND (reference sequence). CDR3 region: CASSIRGPGGAYNQPQRF. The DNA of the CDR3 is TGCGCCAGTAGTATAAGGGGACCGGGGGGAGCCTACAATCAGCCCCAGCGTTTT.

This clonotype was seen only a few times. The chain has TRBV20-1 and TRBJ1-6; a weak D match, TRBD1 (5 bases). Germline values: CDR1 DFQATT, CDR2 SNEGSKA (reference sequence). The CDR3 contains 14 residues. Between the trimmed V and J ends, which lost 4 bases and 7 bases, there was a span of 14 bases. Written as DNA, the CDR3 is TGCAGTGCTAAACTGGGACGGCTGAATTCACCCCTCCACTTT. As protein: CSAKLGRLNSPLHF.

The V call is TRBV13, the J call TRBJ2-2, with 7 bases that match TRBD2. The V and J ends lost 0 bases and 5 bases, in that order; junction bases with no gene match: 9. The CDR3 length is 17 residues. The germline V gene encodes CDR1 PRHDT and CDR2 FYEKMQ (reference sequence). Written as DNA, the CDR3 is TGTGCCAGCAGCTTAGGCCCAGCGGGGCTTATAACCGGGGAGCTGTTTTTT. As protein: CASSLGPAGLITGELFF. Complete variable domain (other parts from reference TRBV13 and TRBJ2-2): AAGVIQSPRHLIKEKRETATLKCYPIPRHDTVYWYQQGPGQDPQFLISFYEKMQSDKGSIPDRFSAQQFSDYHSELNMSSLELGDSALYFCASSLGPAGLITGELFFGEGSRLTVL.

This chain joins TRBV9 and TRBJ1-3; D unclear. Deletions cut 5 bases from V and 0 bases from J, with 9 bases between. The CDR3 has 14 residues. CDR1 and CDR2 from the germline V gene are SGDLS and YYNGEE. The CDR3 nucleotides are TGTGCCAGCAGAGCAGACTTCTCTGGAAACACCATATATTTT. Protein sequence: CASRADFSGNTIYF.

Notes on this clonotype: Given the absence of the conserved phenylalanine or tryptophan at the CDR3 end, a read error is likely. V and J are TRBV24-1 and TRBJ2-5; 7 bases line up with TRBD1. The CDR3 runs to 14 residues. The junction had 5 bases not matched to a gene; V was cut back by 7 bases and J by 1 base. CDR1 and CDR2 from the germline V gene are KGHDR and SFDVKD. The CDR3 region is CATSTGTAQETQYL. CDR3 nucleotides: TGTGCCACCAGCACCGGGACAGCCCAAGAGACCCAGTACCTC.

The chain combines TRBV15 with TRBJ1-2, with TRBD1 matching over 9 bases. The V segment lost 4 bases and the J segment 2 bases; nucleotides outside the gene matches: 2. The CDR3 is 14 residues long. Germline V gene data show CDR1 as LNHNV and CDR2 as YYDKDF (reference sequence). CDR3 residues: CATSIGQGNYGYTF. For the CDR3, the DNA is TGTGCCACCAGCATAGGACAGGGGAACTATGGCTACACCTTC.

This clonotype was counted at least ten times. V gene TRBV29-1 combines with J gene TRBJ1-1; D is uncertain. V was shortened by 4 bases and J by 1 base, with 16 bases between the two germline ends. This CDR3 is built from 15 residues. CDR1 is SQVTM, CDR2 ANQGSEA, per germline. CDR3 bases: TGCAGCGTTGTCGTTGGGGTCCGGGGGAACACTGAAGCTTTCTTT. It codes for CSVVVGVRGNTEAFF.

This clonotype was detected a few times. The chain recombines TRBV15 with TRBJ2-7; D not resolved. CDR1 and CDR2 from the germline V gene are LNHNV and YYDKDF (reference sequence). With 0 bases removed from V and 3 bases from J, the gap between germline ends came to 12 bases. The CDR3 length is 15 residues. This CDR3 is CATSREYGPNYEQYF. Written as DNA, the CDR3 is TGTGCCACCAGCAGAGAGTATGGGCCCAACTACGAGCAGTACTTC.

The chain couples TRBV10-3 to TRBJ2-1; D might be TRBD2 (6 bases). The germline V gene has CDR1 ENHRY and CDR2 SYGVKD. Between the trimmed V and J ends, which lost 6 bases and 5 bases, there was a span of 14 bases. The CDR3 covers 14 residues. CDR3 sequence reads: CAIRDQGLNNEQFF. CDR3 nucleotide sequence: TGTGCCATCAGGGATCAGGGACTTAACAATGAGCAGTTCTTC.

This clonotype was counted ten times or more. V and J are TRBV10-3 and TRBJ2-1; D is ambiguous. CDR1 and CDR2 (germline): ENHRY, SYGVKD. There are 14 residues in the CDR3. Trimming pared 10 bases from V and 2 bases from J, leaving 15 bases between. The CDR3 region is CATIRQPTYNEQFF. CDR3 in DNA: TGTGCCACTATACGGCAGCCGACCTACAATGAGCAGTTCTTC.

This CDR3 is CASSWGQGAYEQYF. In DNA form, the CDR3 reads TGTGCCAGCAGTTGGGGACAGGGGGCATACGAGCAGTACTTC. V gene TRBV5-5 combines with J gene TRBJ2-7; 12 nucleotides align to TRBD1. The CDR3 consists of 14 residues. Germline assignment: CDR1 SGHKS and CDR2 YYEKEE (reference sequence). The ends lost 5 bases at V and 4 bases at J; junction bases unmatched: 4.

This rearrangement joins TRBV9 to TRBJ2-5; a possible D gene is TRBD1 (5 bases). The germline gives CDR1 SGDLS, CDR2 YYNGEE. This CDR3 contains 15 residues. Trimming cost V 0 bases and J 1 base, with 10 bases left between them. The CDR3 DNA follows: TGTGCCAGCAGCGTAGCAGACAGTTTCCAAGAGACCCAGTACTTC. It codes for CASSVADSFQETQYF.